This TCR beta chain was identified in a study of vaccination and CD4 T cells after COVID-19 (dated by TCRdb to 2021 to 2024). In the study overall: The convalescent cohort included six males and four females, with two Hispanic individuals, seven Caucasians, two Asians and one multiracial person. Two doses of either the Pfizer-BioNTech BNT162b2 vaccine (n=8) or the Moderna mRNA-1273 vaccine (n=2) were administered to participants. Post-COVID blood samples from convalescent patients were collected a median of roughly 100 days after diagnosis, with a range of about 35 to 180 days. Post-vaccine blood samples were taken a median of around 77 days after the second vaccine dose, with a range of 14 to 241 days. The cultures were stimulated with overlapping spike peptide pools from SARS-CoV-2 and from the common cold coronaviruses HCoV-NL63, HCoV-OC43 and HCoV-229E. Control cultures received a CEFX viral epitope pool as the positive control, an HIV-1 Nef peptide pool as the negative control, or no peptide. In nine to eleven COVID-19 convalescent patients and a handful of infection-naive healthy vaccine recipients, researchers compared the spike-specific CD4+ TCR repertoire from before mRNA vaccination with the repertoire from after. At the TCR clonotype level, an earlier paper using these donors assessed memory CD4+ T cell crossreactivity between SARS-CoV-2 and common cold coronavirus spike proteins.

Here is what the overall study found, with its caveats: The study included relatively few convalescent patients and did not analyze early timepoints after natural infection. Nearly all vaccine-specific clones in convalescent patients (304 of 307) were mono-reactive for SARS-CoV-2 spike rather than cross-reactive with common cold coronaviruses. Among convalescent patients, a median about 86% of the SARS-CoV-2-reactive clones seen after vaccination appeared only after vaccination, which suggests priming specific to the vaccine. The median count of SARS-CoV-2-reactive clonotypes went up from some 23 after infection to 35 to 40 after vaccination, although the change was not significant.

Libraries were prepared through PCR. DNA from cultured CD4+ T cells was subjected to TCR sequencing with the Oncomine TCR Beta short-read assay at the Johns Hopkins FTIC core. The QIAamp micro DNA kit was used to extract genomic DNA from the cultured CD4+ T cells. Oncomine TCR Beta libraries from cultured CD4+ T cells were pooled with unique dual indexes and sequenced on an Illumina iSeq 100. The source study handled its data this way. Non-productive sequences were removed, and CDR3s that did not start with C, did not end with F or W, or were shorter than 7 amino acids were discarded. Antigen-specific clonotypes were identified using the MANAFEST web application through comparison of peptide-stimulated wells with reference and other culture wells. An FDR below 0.05, an odds ratio above 5, and a productive frequency above 0.1% in at least two of three replicate wells were required for clones to be considered positive. Cross-reactive clonotypes were defined as significantly expanded in both SARS-CoV-2 spike wells and at least one common cold coronavirus spike condition. CDR3 homology was assessed with Levenshtein distances (stringdist) and unrooted phylogenetic trees (ape) in R version 3.6.1. TCRdb trimmed public reads at Q25 via fastp, called clones via MiXCR and kept in-frame beta chains. All rows with the same CDR3 protein become a single entry with the most common DNA and genes. TCRdb's processing, not the authors', yielded these V and J calls. The sample includes fewer than 13,000 distinct CDR3 sequences, with 35% to 45% observed a single time. More than 14% of the sample rests with the top ten.

This clonotype came up a few times. No antigen is known for it. No much larger clone exists at a distance of one base, and base qualities are not known. The treatment or condition tag for this specimen amounts to: approximately nine-day PBMC culture with coronavirus spike peptide pools or control peptides (ViraFEST assay). CD4+ T cells from unexposed donors were collected before the COVID-19 pandemic (2011-2018). The study used the ViraFEST assay, which expanded antigen-specific T cells with peptide pools and then identified expanded clonotypes by TCR sequencing. Each well held about 1.8 million PBMCs cultured with roughly 9.2 ug/ml peptide pools in IMDM containing roughly 5% human AB serum and 7.5 to 10 IU/ml IL-2. On days 3 and 7, half of the culture medium was replaced with fresh IL-2-containing medium. After 9 to 11 days of culture, CD4+ T cells were isolated by negative selection with the EasySep CD4+ T cell isolation kit. As cell numbers permitted, CD4+ T cells from unexposed donors were tested for reactivity to SARS-CoV-2 S and N and to four common cold coronavirus spike pools. Ficoll-Paque Plus gradient centrifugation was used to isolate PBMCs from whole blood, and the isolated PBMCs were then either used fresh or cryopreserved at -140C. Culture conditions were generally each tested in triplicate wells. The leukapheresis product used for the unexposed donors was purchased from a commercial source.

Including cysteine and phenylalanine, the CDR3 has 12 amino acids. Only CDR3 DNA remains: 36 bases, in frame from the first base. The germline V gene encodes CDR1 SGHTA and CDR2 FQGNSA. The V end loses 4 bases and the J end loses 5 bases, and a stretch of 8 bases separates them. The chain uses TRBV7-2 and TRBJ1-2; the D gene remains uncertain. The sequence was obtained from a human donor in good health. The sample taken for sequencing was CD4+ T cells from blood, cultured in vitro. The encoded CDR3 is CASSSGTYGYTF. The DNA sequence follows: TGTGCCAGCAGCTCTGGAACTTATGGCTACACCTTC.